The 10 T cell receptor beta chains below were found in one sample sequenced in a study of T cells in Graves' hyperthyroidism and ophthalmopathy. RNA transcripts gave rise to amplified TCR beta CDR3 regions. The HTBI primer set served for first-round RT-PCR of the TCR CDR3. Via MiXCR, TCRdb re-called the multiplex PCR reads, giving one row per CDR3 protein. The sample records 360,000 or so distinct CDR3 sequences, around a sixth being singletons. The sample comprised blood. The receptor source for this set is a middle-aged woman with Graves' ophthalmopathy.

The chain combines TRBV28 with TRBJ1-5, with D possibly matching TRBD1 (5 bases). The ends were cut back, 6 bases at V and 0 bases at J, with 12 bases in the middle. Germline loops: CDR1 MDHEN, CDR2 SYDVKM. This CDR3 contains 15 residues. CDR3: CASSPTVLSNQPQHF. The CDR3 DNA reads as TGTGCCAGCAGCCCGACAGTTCTTAGCAATCAGCCCCAGCATTTT.

This clonotype occurred many times. V gene TRBV6-5 combines with J gene TRBJ2-2; D not certain. V was pared by 2 bases and J by 2 bases, with 3 bases between. This CDR3 region has 13 residues. CDR1 and CDR2 from the germline V gene are MNHEY and SVGAGI. The CDR3 bases are TGTGCCAGCAGTTACATCAACACCGGGGAGCTGTTTTTT. Encoded protein: CASSYINTGELFF.

In this sample, this clonotype turned up many times. V gene TRBV7-8 combines with J gene TRBJ1-2; D is undetermined. This CDR3 is 14 amino acids long. CDR1 is SGHVS and CDR2 is FQNEAQ in the germline V gene. V was cut by 1 base and J by 2 bases, with 8 bases left in between. This CDR3 is CASSLGRRNYGYTF. Written as DNA, the CDR3 is TGTGCCAGCAGCTTAGGCAGGCGAAACTATGGCTACACCTTC.

This clonotype occurred many times. The chain carries TRBV3-1 and TRBJ1-2; 7 nucleotides align to TRBD1. Germline V gene sequence: CDR1 LGHDT, CDR2 YNNKEL (reference sequence). V shed 3 bases, J shed 6 bases, and the junction held 7 bases outside the gene matches. This CDR3 is built from 14 residues. This CDR3 is CASSHEGTVDGYTF. CDR3 in DNA: TGTGCCAGCAGCCATGAAGGGACAGTCGATGGCTACACCTTC.

The rearrangement links TRBV2 to TRBJ2-2, with D uncertain. V gave up 7 bases and J gave up 3 bases, with 6 bases separating them. This CDR3 contains 12 residues. Looked up from germline, CDR1 is SNHLY and CDR2 is FYNNEI. The CDR3 sequence is CASTKDTGELFF. The CDR3 DNA is TGTGCCAGCACCAAGGACACCGGGGAGCTGTTTTTT.

A word on this clonotype: At one end the junction does not follow the germline gene, possibly because of a read error. V gene TRBV6-1 combines with J gene TRBJ1-2, with D possibly matching TRBD1 (6 bases). Germline-derived CDR1 and CDR2 are MNHNS and SASEGT. This CDR3 spans 13 amino acids. The CDR3 DNA follows: TGCGCCAGCAGCAACAGGGAACCGGTGCGCTACACCTTC. This encodes CASSNREPVRYTF.

Many counts were recorded for this clonotype. The chain recombines TRBV20-1 with TRBJ1-1; D remains unclear. The CDR3 is 12 amino acids. V was clipped by 0 bases and J by 8 bases, with 10 bases between them. Germline values: CDR1 DFQATT, CDR2 SNEGSKA (reference sequence). CDR3 bases: TGCAGTGCTAGAGATCGGTACGCAGAAGCTTTCTTT. It codes for CSARDRYAEAFF.

The chain joins TRBV12-3 or TRBV12-4 to TRBJ1-5; D is ambiguous. This CDR3 contains 12 residues. V was cut by 6 bases and J by 9 bases, with 12 bases left in between. The CDR3, as DNA: TGTGCCAGCAGCCAGCCACACCTGCCCCAGCATTTT. Translating it yields CASSQPHLPQHF.

V is TRBV7-2 and J is TRBJ2-7; 11 bases line up with TRBD1. Germline lookup yields CDR1 SGHTA and CDR2 FQGNSA. V was pared by 5 bases and J by 9 bases, with 9 bases of the junction left unmatched. There are 14 residues in the CDR3. The chain's CDR3 is CASSEGQGAGRQYF. The CDR3 DNA reads as TGTGCCAGCAGCGAAGGACAGGGGGCCGGAAGGCAGTACTTC.

V is TRBV20-1 and J is TRBJ2-2; D is unclear. Germline V gene lookup returns CDR1 DFQATT and CDR2 SNEGSKA (reference sequence). Trimming took off 7 bases at V and 2 bases at J, with 11 bases between the two ends. CDR3 length: 13 residues. The CDR3 spells CSVSIENTGELFF. CDR3 sequence (DNA): TGCAGTGTTTCGATCGAAAACACCGGGGAGCTGTTTTTT.